What follows is one T cell receptor (beta chain) and its context. The target antigen is unknown. The entry originates in a study of beta chain features in type 1 diabetes. Overall study results and limits: A moderate, significant TCRB CDR3 shortening appeared in type 1 diabetes across four CD4+ subsets.

cDNA synthesis used the whole RNA isolate, giving expressed TCRB sequences. There were several million reads on average in the naive, central memory and regulatory T cell samples. The repertoire was sequenced with immunoSEQ multiplex PCR; TCRdb's copy has only in-frame clones and lacks some. The table includes roughly 610,000 clones, roughly 15% detected once. The V gene's germline CDR1 is SQVTM and CDR2 ANQGSEA. CDR3 length: 11 amino acids. The ends were cut back, 7 bases at V and 6 bases at J, with 9 bases in the middle. The chain carries TRBV29-1 and TRBJ2-2; D is unclear. The clonotype comes from a man aged 18 to 35 in good health. The material sequenced was naive CD4+ T cells from blood. The chain's CDR3 is CSGTRPGELFF. The DNA of the CDR3 is TGCAGCGGGACGAGGCCCGGGGAGCTGTTTTTT.